This T cell receptor beta chain emerged from a study of blood T cell repertoires in COVID-19. About the research overall: Donors in the United States, Italy and Spain gave samples during acute or convalescent COVID-19.

Per germline, CDR1 MNHEY and CDR2 SVGEGT. CDR3 size: 14 residues. J was trimmed by 5 bases and V by 4 bases; bases with no gene match: 6. The method was immunoSEQ multiplex PCR; TCRdb's version includes in-frame clones alone and lacks a portion of them. The data contain roughly 100,000 clones, roughly 80% of them singletons. The chain recombines TRBV6-2 or TRBV6-3 with TRBJ2-7; 9 bases are a match to TRBD1. Material for sequencing was peripheral blood. This receptor was identified in a woman of 80 years or more with active or convalescent COVID-19. The CDR3 sequence: CASSLRQGGHEQYF. CDR3 DNA sequence: TGTGCCAGCAGTTTGCGACAGGGGGGTCACGAGCAGTACTTC.